Listed below are T cell receptor beta chains from one sample, sequenced in a study of technical replicates of blood from four donors. Libraries were prepared by immunoSEQ multiplex PCR; TCRdb keeps only in-frame clonotypes and omits some of them. Found here are about 79,000 clones, around 90% of them singletons; the top ten hold approximately 0.4%. The sample taken for sequencing was T cells isolated from PBMCs. The receptors here all came from a human donor in good health. Some clones in this sample may be carry-over from other donors' samples. Each CDR3 is given with its conserved first and last residue. A D gene is named only where the DNA matches it firmly. Clone size is not always given. Where it is, it says once, few, many or a class for expanded clones.

d_gene	v_gene	j_gene	abundance	CDR3aa	CDR3nt
NA	TRBV19	TRBJ2-3	once	CATTGTDTQYF	TGTGCCACAACAGGCACAGATACGCAGTATTTT
TRBD1	TRBV13	TRBJ1-1	NA	CASSWDRGGTEAFF	TGTGCCAGCAGCTGGGACAGGGGAGGGACTGAAGCTTTCTTT
NA	TRBV11-2	TRBJ2-1	NA	CASSVVDEQFF	TGTGCCAGCAGTGTAGTGGATGAGCAGTTCTTC
NA	TRBV28	TRBJ1-1	NA	CASSSRDWNTEAFF	TGTGCCAGCAGTTCGAGGGATTGGAACACTGAAGCTTTCTTT
NA	TRBV7-9	TRBJ2-1	NA	CASRSSGYNEQFF	TGTGCCAGCAGATCAAGCGGGTACAATGAGCAGTTCTTC
TRBD1	TRBV29-1	TRBJ2-4	NA	CSVVLRDRKNIQYF	TGCAGCGTCGTCCTCCGGGACAGGAAAAACATTCAGTACTTC
NA	TRBV27	TRBJ1-1	NA	CASSLSADTEAFF	TGTGCCAGCAGTTTATCCGCGGACACTGAAGCTTTCTTT
TRBD2	TRBV29-1	TRBJ2-7	NA	CSVEAGGWYEQYF	TGCAGCGTTGAAGCCGGGGGGTGGTACGAGCAGTACTTC
TRBD2	TRBV5-1	TRBJ2-7	NA	CASSPPGTSGNPSYEQYF	TGCGCCAGCAGCCCGCCCGGGACTAGCGGGAACCCTTCATACGAGCAGTACTTC
NA	TRBV2	TRBJ1-1	NA	CASKVPELNTEAFF	TGTGCCAGCAAAGTGCCGGAGTTGAACACTGAAGCTTTCTTT
TRBD2	TRBV5-4	TRBJ2-7	NA	CASSFGLAGVYEQYF	TGTGCCAGCAGCTTTGGACTAGCGGGAGTCTACGAGCAGTACTTC
NA	TRBV11-3	TRBJ2-3	NA	CASSLLFSDTQYF	TGTGCCAGCAGCTTATTATTTTCAGATACGCAGTATTTT
TRBD2	TRBV7-9	TRBJ2-5	NA	CASSRLAGVSETQYF	TGTGCCAGCAGCCGTCTAGCGGGAGTATCAGAGACCCAGTACTTC
NA	TRBV9	TRBJ2-3	NA	CASSPLTGAGDTQYF	TGTGCCAGCAGCCCTCTGACGGGAGCGGGTGATACGCAGTATTTT
TRBD2	TRBV10-3	TRBJ2-7	NA	CAIRGTSGSYEQYF	TGTGCCATCAGGGGGACTAGCGGATCTTACGAGCAGTACTTC
TRBD1	TRBV28	TRBJ1-4	NA	CASSLVDRGNEKLFF	TGTGCCAGCAGTTTGGTGGACAGGGGTAATGAAAAACTGTTTTTT
NA	TRBV5-6	TRBJ1-1	once	CASSLYVEAVGTEAFF	TGTGCCAGCAGCTTGTATGTTGAAGCGGTTGGGACTGAAGCTTTCTTT
TRBD2	TRBV5-1	TRBJ2-3	NA	CASSLVPLSGTTDTQYF	TGCGCCAGCAGCTTAGTTCCTCTTAGCGGGACGACAGATACGCAGTATTTT
TRBD2	TRBV19	TRBJ2-1	NA	CASIKTAGGRNEQFF	TGTGCCAGTATCAAGACAGCGGGAGGTCGTAATGAGCAGTTCTTC
TRBD1	TRBV29-1	TRBJ1-2	NA	CSVDEGTGVGYTF	TGCAGCGTTGATGAGGGAACAGGGGTTGGCTACACCTTC
TRBD1	TRBV5-1	TRBJ2-5	NA	CASSLRPGQQETQYF	TGCGCCAGCAGCTTGAGACCGGGACAGCAAGAGACCCAGTACTTC
TRBD2	TRBV9	TRBJ2-3	NA	CASSLAGVMADTQYF	TGTGCCAGCAGCCTAGCGGGAGTCATGGCAGATACGCAGTATTTT
TRBD2	TRBV19	TRBJ2-7	once	CASSIGLAGAVEQYF	TGTGCCAGTAGTATAGGACTAGCGGGAGCGGTCGAGCAGTACTTC
NA	TRBV5-6	TRBJ2-3	NA	CASSLVAYSDTQYF	TGTGCCAGCAGCTTGGTAGCGTATTCAGATACGCAGTATTTT
NA	TRBV6-5	TRBJ2-5	NA	CASSYSFSGETQYF	TGTGCCAGCAGTTACTCATTTTCAGGAGAGACCCAGTACTTC
TRBD2	TRBV9	TRBJ2-1	NA	CASSVGLAGSNGEQFF	TGTGCCAGCAGCGTAGGACTAGCGGGGAGCAACGGTGAGCAGTTCTTC
NA	TRBV28	TRBJ2-7	NA	CASSLVFTGAFYEQYF	TGTGCCAGCAGTTTAGTATTTACAGGAGCTTTTTACGAGCAGTACTTC
NA	TRBV7-2	TRBJ2-7	once	CASSLEAGAVSYEQYF	TGTGCCAGCAGCTTAGAGGCGGGGGCGGTATCCTACGAGCAGTACTTC
NA	TRBV15	TRBJ2-7	NA	CATGLQISYEQYF	TGTGCCACCGGCCTACAGATCTCCTACGAGCAGTACTTC
NA	TRBV7-9	TRBJ2-1	once	CASSSSGSDYNEQFF	TGTGCCAGCAGCTCTTCTGGTTCAGACTACAATGAGCAGTTCTTC
TRBD2	TRBV4-2	TRBJ2-1	NA	CASSQDLLPGLGTSEQFF	TGTGCCAGCAGCCAAGATCTTCTACCGGGACTAGGGACTTCTGAGCAGTTCTTC
NA	TRBV25-1	TRBJ1-1	many	CASRRYRDNTEAFF	TGTGCCAGCAGGAGATACAGGGACAACACTGAAGCTTTCTTT
NA	TRBV4-3	TRBJ2-7	NA	CASSPILASSYEQYF	TGCGCCAGCAGCCCAATTCTAGCGTCCTCCTACGAGCAGTACTTC
NA	TRBV5-6	TRBJ2-4	NA	CASSGTVIAKNIQYF	TGTGCCAGCAGCGGAACAGTAATAGCCAAAAACATTCAGTACTTC
TRBD2	TRBV6-1	TRBJ2-3	NA	CATNWMGGSTDTQYF	TGTGCCACCAATTGGATGGGGGGGAGCACAGATACGCAGTATTTT
NA	TRBV7-6	TRBJ2-7	NA	CASSLGVDEQYF	TGTGCCAGCAGCTTAGGTGTAGACGAGCAGTACTTC
NA	TRBV18	TRBJ2-5	NA	CASSLRAGTLDQETQYF	TGTGCCAGCTCCCTCCGCGCGGGGACCCTAGACCAAGAGACCCAGTACTTC
NA	TRBV7-9	TRBJ2-7	NA	CASSLAGYSGYEQYF	TGTGCCAGCAGCTTAGCCGGTTATAGCGGTTACGAGCAGTACTTC
NA	TRBV4-1	TRBJ2-5	NA	CASSLLTEETQYF	TGCGCCAGCAGCCTGTTAACGGAAGAGACCCAGTACTTC
NA	TRBV5-1	TRBJ2-1	NA	CASSLASQLNEQFF	TGCGCCAGCAGCTTGGCCTCCCAACTGAATGAGCAGTTCTTC
NA	TRBV28	TRBJ1-2	NA	CASSLGGYYGYTF	TGTGCCAGCAGTTTGGGGGGTTACTATGGCTACACCTTC
NA	TRBV29-1	TRBJ1-2	once	CSVADGYTF	TGCAGCGTTGCAGATGGCTACACCTTC
TRBD1	TRBV25-1	TRBJ1-4	NA	CASLKAGQVEKLFF	TGTGCCAGCCTGAAGGCGGGACAGGTTGAAAAACTGTTTTTT
TRBD1	TRBV19	TRBJ1-1	once	CASSLTDRLGTEAFF	TGTGCCAGTAGCCTCACGGACAGGCTCGGCACTGAAGCTTTCTTT
TRBD2	TRBV19	TRBJ2-2	few	CASSMNVAGGTGELFF	TGTGCCAGTAGTATGAACGTAGCGGGAGGGACCGGGGAGCTGTTTTTT
TRBD2	TRBV7-2	TRBJ2-1	NA	CASSLAAGGSYNEQFF	TGTGCCAGCAGCTTAGCTGCGGGAGGATCTTACAATGAGCAGTTCTTC
TRBD1	TRBV28	TRBJ2-1	NA	CASNLRGQTYNEQFF	TGTGCCAGCAACTTAAGGGGACAGACGTATAATGAGCAGTTCTTC
TRBD2	TRBV27	TRBJ2-1	NA	CASRAHYTSGRPNEQFF	TGTGCCAGCCGAGCCCACTATACTAGCGGACGGCCCAATGAGCAGTTCTTC
TRBD2	TRBV4-3	TRBJ2-2	NA	CASSQDLGLAGGGGELFF	TGCGCCAGCAGCCAAGACTTGGGACTAGCGGGAGGAGGAGGGGAGCTGTTTTTT
TRBD1	TRBV7-3	TRBJ2-3	NA	CASSLGYRGTDTQYF	TGTGCCAGCAGCTTAGGGTACAGGGGGACAGATACGCAGTATTTT
TRBD1	TRBV30	TRBJ1-4	NA	CAWDRGQGEKLFF	TGTGCCTGGGACAGGGGGCAGGGTGAAAAACTGTTTTTT
TRBD1	TRBV2	TRBJ1-1	NA	CAGLSGGATEAFF	TGTGCCGGCCTTTCAGGGGGTGCAACTGAAGCTTTCTTT
NA	TRBV27	TRBJ1-2	NA	CASSLSQFSGYTF	TGTGCCAGCAGTTTATCGCAGTTTAGCGGCTACACCTTC
NA	TRBV15	TRBJ2-2	NA	CATRETTAGELFF	TGTGCCACCCGAGAGACGACTGCCGGGGAGCTGTTTTTT
NA	TRBV5-4	TRBJ2-1	NA	CASSLDRNYNEQFF	TGTGCCAGCAGCTTGGACAGAAACTACAATGAGCAGTTCTTC